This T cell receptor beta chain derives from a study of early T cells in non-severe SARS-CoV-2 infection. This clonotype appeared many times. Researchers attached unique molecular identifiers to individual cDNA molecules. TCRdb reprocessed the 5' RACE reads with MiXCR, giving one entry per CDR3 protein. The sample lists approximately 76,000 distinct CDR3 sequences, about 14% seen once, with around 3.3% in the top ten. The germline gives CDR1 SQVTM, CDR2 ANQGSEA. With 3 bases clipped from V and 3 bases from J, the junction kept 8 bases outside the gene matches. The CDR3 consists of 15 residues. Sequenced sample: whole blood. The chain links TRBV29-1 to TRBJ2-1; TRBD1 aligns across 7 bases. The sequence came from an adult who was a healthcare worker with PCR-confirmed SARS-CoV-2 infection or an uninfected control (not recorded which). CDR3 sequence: CSVDSDRVLYNEQFF. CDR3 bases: TGCAGCGTTGATAGCGACAGGGTCCTCTACAATGAGCAGTTCTTC.